What follows describes a single T cell receptor (beta chain). The target antigen is unknown. TCRdb itself ran the 5' RACE reads through MiXCR, one entry per CDR3 protein. The table lists hundreds of thousands of distinct CDR3 sequences, 18% of them singletons. This CDR3 contains 14 residues. Trimming removed 0 bases from V and 5 bases from J, with 10 bases in between. The germline gives CDR1 SGHDT, CDR2 YYEEEE. The data were obtained in a study of T-cell memory formation after mild COVID-19. Across the study: There were largely donor-specific TCR clusters. Study-wide points: Later expanders leaned toward CD4+, whereas clones contracting from day 15 to 85 were balanced CD4/CD8. Detection of some responders pre-infection suggested pre-existing cross-reactive memory T cells participated. Clones which contracted sat mainly in CM and EM if CD4+, and in EMRA if CD8+.

The sequence was obtained from an adult woman who had mild COVID-19 (a few samples of this study predate the infection). Cell type and time point are not known. The specimen was PBMCs or a T cell subset sorted from them (not recorded which). V is TRBV5-6 and J is TRBJ2-3, with D maybe TRBD1 (5 bases). The CDR3 nucleotides are TGTGCCAGCAGCTTGGGGCCCAGGGAAGATACGCAGTATTTT. Protein sequence: CASSLGPREDTQYF.